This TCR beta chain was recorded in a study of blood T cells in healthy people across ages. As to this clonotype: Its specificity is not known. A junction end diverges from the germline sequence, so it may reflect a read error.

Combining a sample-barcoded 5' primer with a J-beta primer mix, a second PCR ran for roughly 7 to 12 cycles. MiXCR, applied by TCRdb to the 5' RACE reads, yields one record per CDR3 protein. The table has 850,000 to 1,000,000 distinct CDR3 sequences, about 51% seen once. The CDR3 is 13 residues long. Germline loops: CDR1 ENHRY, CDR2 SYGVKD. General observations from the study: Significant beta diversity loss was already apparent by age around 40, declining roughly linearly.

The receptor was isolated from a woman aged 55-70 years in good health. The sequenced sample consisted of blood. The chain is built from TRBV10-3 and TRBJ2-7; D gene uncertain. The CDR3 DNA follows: TGTGTCATCACTGCCTCCCCTGGCTACGAGCAGTACTTC. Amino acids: CVITASPGYEQYF.